The T cell receptor (beta chain) described here comes from a study of blood T cells in healthy people across ages. Study-level points and caveats: With age, beta diversity per million T cells declined roughly linearly, significantly by about 37. Any conclusive comparison of naive versus antigen-experienced cells was prevented by using unsorted PBMCs.

With regard to this clonotype: Its specificity is unknown.

Each donor gave 9 to 10 milliliters of peripheral blood. Per sample, no less than 6 micrograms of total RNA were extracted. Losses at the gene ends were 3 bases for V and 9 bases for J; bases not matched to a gene: 14. The CDR3 totals 17 residues. CDR1 is SGDLS and CDR2 is YYNGEE in the germline V gene. Next came a second PCR, run for 7 to 11 cycles, which used a sample-barcoded 5' primer along with a J-beta primer mix. TCRdb redid the calling of the 5' RACE reads with MiXCR, one entry per CDR3 protein. The sample yields about 800,000 distinct CDR3 sequences, more than 45% seen once. The rearrangement links TRBV9 to TRBJ2-1; 11 nucleotides match TRBD2. The sequenced sample was blood. This receptor was identified in a man aged 30 to 39 in good health. The CDR3 is CASSALPTSGSRGEQFF. The CDR3 nucleotides are TGTGCCAGCAGCGCCCTCCCTACTAGCGGGAGTAGGGGTGAGCAGTTCTTC. The entire variable domain, with the rest obtained from reference TRBV9 and TRBJ2-1, is as follows: DSGVTQTPKHLITATGQRVTLRCSPRSGDLSVYWYQQSLDQGLQFLIQYYNGEERAKGNILERFSAQQFPDLHSELNLSSLELGDSALYFCASSALPTSGSRGEQFFGPGTRLTVL.